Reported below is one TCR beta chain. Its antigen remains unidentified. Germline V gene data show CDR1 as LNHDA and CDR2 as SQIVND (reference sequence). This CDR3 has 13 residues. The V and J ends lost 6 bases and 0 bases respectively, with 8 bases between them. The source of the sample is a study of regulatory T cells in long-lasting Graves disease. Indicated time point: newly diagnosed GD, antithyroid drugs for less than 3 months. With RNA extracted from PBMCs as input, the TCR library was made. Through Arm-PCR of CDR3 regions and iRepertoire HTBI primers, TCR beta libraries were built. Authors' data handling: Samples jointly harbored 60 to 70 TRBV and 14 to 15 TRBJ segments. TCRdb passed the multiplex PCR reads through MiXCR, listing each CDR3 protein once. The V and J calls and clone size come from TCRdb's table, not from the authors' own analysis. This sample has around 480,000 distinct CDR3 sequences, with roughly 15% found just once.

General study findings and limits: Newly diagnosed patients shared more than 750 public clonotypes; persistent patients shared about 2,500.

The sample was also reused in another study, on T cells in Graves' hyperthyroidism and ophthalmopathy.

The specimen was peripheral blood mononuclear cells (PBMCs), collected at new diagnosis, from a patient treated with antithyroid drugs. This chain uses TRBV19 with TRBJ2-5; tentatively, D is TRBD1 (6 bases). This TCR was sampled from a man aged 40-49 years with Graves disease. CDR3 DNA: TGTGCCAGTAGCCGGGACAACCAAGAGACCCAGTACTTC. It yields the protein CASSRDNQETQYF.